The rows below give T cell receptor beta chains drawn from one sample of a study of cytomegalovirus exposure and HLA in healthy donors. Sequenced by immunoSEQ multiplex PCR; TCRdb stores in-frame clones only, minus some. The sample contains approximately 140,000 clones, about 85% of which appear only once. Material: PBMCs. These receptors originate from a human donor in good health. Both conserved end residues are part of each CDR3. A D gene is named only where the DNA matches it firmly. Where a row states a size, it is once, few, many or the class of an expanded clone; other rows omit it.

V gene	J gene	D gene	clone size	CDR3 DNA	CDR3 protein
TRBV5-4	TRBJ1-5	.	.	TGTGCCAGCAGCTTGGTCCAGGGAATGGGGAATCAGCCCCAGCATTTT	CASSLVQGMGNQPQHF
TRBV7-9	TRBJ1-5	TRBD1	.	TGTGCCAGCAGTTCTTGGAACGGACAGGGGGATCAGCCCCAGCATTTT	CASSSWNGQGDQPQHF
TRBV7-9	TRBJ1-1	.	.	TGTGCCAGCAGCTTAGGCTCCTTGGGCCTATATGAGGCTTTCTTT	CASSLGSLGLYEAFF
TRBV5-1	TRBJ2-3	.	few	TGCGCCAGCAGCTTGGGCAGGGGCGACACAGATACGCAGTATTTT	CASSLGRGDTDTQYF
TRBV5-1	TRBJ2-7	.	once	TGCGCCAGCAGCTTTACAGGGAGATCCTACGAGCAGTACTTC	CASSFTGRSYEQYF
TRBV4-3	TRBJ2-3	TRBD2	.	TGCGCCAGCAGCCAAGGTGGGAGCGGGAGGGTCCCAAGCACAGATACGCAGTATTTT	CASSQGGSGRVPSTDTQYF
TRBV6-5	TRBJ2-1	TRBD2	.	TGTGCCAGCAGTTCCTCACTAGCGGAGACATACAATGAGCAGTTCTTC	CASSSSLAETYNEQFF
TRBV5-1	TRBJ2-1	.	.	TGCGCCAGCAGAGACGGACAACAAAAGTTCTTC	CASRDGQQKFF
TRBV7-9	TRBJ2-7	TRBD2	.	TGTGCCAGCAGCCCGCTAGCGGGAGGCCCTCACTCCTACGAGCAGTACTTC	CASSPLAGGPHSYEQYF
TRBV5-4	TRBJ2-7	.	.	TGTGCCAGCAGCTTGGGTAGTGTAAGCTCCTACGAGCAGTACTTC	CASSLGSVSSYEQYF
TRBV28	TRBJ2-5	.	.	TGTGCCGGTAGACAGGTGAGAGGGACCCAGTACTTC	CAGRQVRGTQYF
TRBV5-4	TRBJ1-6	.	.	TGTGCCAGCAGTAGACTTACGAGCTCCTATAATTCACCCCTCCACTTT	CASSRLTSSYNSPLHF
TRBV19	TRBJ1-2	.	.	TGTGCCAGTAGTATAAATGAGGGATATGGCTACACCTTC	CASSINEGYGYTF
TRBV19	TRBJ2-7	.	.	TGTGCCAGTAGTAGACAGGCTAGCTACGAGCAGTACTTC	CASSRQASYEQYF
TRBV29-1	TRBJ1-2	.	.	TGCAGCGTTGAACAGGGCCTCAGGGGTTATGGCTACACCTTC	CSVEQGLRGYGYTF
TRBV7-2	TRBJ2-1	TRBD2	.	TGTGCCAGCAGCACCGGGACTAGCGGCAGTGGGCAGTTCTTC	CASSTGTSGSGQFF
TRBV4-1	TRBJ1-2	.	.	TGCGCCAGCAGCCAAGATTATCCGGACAAGAAAGGCTATGGCTACCCCTTC	CASSQDYPDKKGYGYPF
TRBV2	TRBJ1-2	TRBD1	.	TGTGCCAGCAATGTGAACCCGGGACAGGGGATAGGCCTAAACTATGGCTACACCTTC	CASNVNPGQGIGLNYGYTF
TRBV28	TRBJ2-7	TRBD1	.	TGTGCCAGCAGTTTATTGCCCGGGACAGGGTCCTACGAGCAGTACTTC	CASSLLPGTGSYEQYF
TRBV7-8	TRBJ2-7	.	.	TGTGCCAGCAGCGGACTAACCACCCCCTACGAGCAGTACTTC	CASSGLTTPYEQYF
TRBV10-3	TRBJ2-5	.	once	TGTGCCATCAGTGTGGGGGGCCAAGAGACCCAGTACTTC	CAISVGGQETQYF
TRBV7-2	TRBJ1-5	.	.	TGTGCCAGCAGCTTAGACAGGGCAGACCAGCCCCAGCATTTT	CASSLDRADQPQHF
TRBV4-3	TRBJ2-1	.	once	TGCGCCAGCAGCCAAGCTGGAGGACAGGGAGGGTACAATGAGCAGTTCTTC	CASSQAGGQGGYNEQFF
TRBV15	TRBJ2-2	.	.	TGTGCCACCAGCAGGGCCCAGGGCGCGAACACCGGGGAGCTGTTTTTT	CATSRAQGANTGELFF
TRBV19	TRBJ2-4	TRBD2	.	TGTGCCAGTAGTATTGGGACTAGGGTGGCCAAAAACATTCAGTACTTC	CASSIGTRVAKNIQYF
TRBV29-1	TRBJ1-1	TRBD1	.	TGCAGCGTATACACAGGGGGCTCCACTACTGAAGCTTTCTTT	CSVYTGGSTTEAFF
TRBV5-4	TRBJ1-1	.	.	TGTGCCAGCAGCCCCTCCCCCGGGACATCTGAAGCTTTCTTT	CASSPSPGTSEAFF
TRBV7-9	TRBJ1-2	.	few	TGTGCCAGCAGCGCCCGGGACACCTATGGCTACACCTTC	CASSARDTYGYTF
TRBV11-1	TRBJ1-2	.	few	TGTGCCAGCAGACCCCTCGCTCAGAACTATGGCTACACCTTC	CASRPLAQNYGYTF
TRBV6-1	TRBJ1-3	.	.	TGTGCCAGCAGTGATGGCCCCAGGGGCCGCTCTGGAAACACCATATATTTT	CASSDGPRGRSGNTIYF
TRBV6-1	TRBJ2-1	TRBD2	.	TGTGCCAGCAGTGTCACGCCTAGCGGGGGGCCATACAATGAGCAGTTCTTC	CASSVTPSGGPYNEQFF
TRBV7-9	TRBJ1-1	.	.	TGTGCCAGCAGCTCGGAGTTGAACACTGAAGCTTTCTTT	CASSSELNTEAFF
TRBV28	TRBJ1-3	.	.	TGTGCCAGCAGTTCCCCGAGGGGGAACTCTGGAAACACCATATATTTT	CASSSPRGNSGNTIYF
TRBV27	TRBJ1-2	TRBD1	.	TGTGCCAGCATCCAGGAGGGGGCAAAGTATGGCTACACCTTC	CASIQEGAKYGYTF
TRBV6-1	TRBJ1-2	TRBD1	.	TGTGCCAGCAGTCCAGAAAAGGGACAGAACTATGGCTACACCTTC	CASSPEKGQNYGYTF
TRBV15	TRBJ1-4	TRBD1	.	TGTGCCACCAGCTCTCCCAGGGGGGCCGCCTCTAATGAAAAACTGTTTTTT	CATSSPRGAASNEKLFF
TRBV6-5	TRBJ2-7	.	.	TGTGCCAGCAGTTACGTCGGGGTAACTTACGAGCAGTACTTC	CASSYVGVTYEQYF
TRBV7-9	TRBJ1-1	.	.	TGTGCCAGCAGCCCCCGGGGGGGGTGGGACACTGAAGCTTTCTTT	CASSPRGGWDTEAFF
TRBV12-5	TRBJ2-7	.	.	TGTGCTAGTGGTTGGGATGCCTCATCGGCGGGCGAGCAGTACTTC	CASGWDASSAGEQYF
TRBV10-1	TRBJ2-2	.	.	TGCGCCAGCAGACCCGGGACAAACTCCGGGGAGCTGTTTTTT	CASRPGTNSGELFF
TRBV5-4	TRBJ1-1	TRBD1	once	TGTGCCAGCAGTCTTGACAGGGGGGCAACTTTCTTT	CASSLDRGATFF
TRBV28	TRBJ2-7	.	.	TGTGCCAGCAGTTTATCTGGGGGGATCTCCTACGAGCAGTACTTC	CASSLSGGISYEQYF
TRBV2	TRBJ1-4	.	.	TGTGCCAGCAGTGTCAGGGCCAATGAAAAACTGTTTTTT	CASSVRANEKLFF
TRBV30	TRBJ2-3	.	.	TGTGCCTGGGCCCAGAGACAGGTGGTGACAGATACGCAGTATTTT	CAWAQRQVVTDTQYF
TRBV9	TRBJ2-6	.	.	TGTGCCAGCAGCTACGCGAGGGAGATTACTTCCGGGGCCAACGTCCTGACTTTC	CASSYAREITSGANVLTF